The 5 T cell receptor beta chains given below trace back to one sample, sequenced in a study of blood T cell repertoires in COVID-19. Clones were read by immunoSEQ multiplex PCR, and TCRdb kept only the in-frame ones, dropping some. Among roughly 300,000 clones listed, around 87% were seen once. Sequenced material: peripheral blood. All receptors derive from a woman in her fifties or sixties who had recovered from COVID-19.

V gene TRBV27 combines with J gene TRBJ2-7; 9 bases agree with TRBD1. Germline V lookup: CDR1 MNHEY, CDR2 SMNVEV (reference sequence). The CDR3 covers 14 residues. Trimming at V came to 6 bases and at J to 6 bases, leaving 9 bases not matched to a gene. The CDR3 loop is CASSDRDRVAEQYF. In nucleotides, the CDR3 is TGTGCCAGCAGCGACCGGGACAGGGTGGCCGAGCAGTACTTC.

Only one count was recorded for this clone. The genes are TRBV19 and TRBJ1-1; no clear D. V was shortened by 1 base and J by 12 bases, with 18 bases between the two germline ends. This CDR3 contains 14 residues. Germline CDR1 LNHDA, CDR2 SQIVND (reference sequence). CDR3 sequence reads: CASSIGQDPRTPFF. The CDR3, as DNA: TGTGCCAGTAGTATAGGGCAGGATCCCCGTACCCCTTTCTTT.

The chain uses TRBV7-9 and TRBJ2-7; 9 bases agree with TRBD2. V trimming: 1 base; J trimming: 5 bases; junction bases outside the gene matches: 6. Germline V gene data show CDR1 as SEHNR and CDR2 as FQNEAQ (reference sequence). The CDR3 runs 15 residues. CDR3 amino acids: CASSLVRLAGNEQYF. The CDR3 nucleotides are TGTGCCAGCAGCTTAGTACGCCTAGCGGGAAACGAGCAGTACTTC.

The CDR3: CASSIGAGPGNTIYF. The CDR3 DNA is TGTGCCAGTAGTATCGGTGCGGGTCCTGGAAACACCATATATTTT. This chain joins TRBV19 and TRBJ1-3; D is unresolved. Trimming shortened V by 3 bases and J by 2 bases, and 11 bases separated the two germline ends. Germline V gene sequence: CDR1 LNHDA, CDR2 SQIVND (reference sequence). This CDR3 comprises 15 residues.

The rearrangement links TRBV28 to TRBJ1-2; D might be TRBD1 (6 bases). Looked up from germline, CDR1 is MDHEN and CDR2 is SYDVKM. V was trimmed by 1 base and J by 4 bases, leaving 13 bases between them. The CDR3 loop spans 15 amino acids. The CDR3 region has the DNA TGTGCCAGCAGTTTATATTGGGGGCTCACCTATGGCTACACCTTC. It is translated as CASSLYWGLTYGYTF.